A selection of T cell receptor beta chains follows, all from one sample in a study of tumor-infiltrating lymphocytes in primary liver carcinoma. One entry per CDR3 protein results from TCRdb running MiXCR on the multiplex PCR reads. The table lists approximately 330,000 distinct CDR3 sequences, around three fifths of them singletons. Sequencing was performed on peripheral blood. Receptors originate from a man aged 40-49 years with primary liver carcinoma and hepatitis B virus infection. Each CDR3 is given with its conserved first and last residue. A D gene is named only where the DNA matches it firmly. Rows give clone size only sometimes, using once, few, many, or a class for an expanded clone.

j_call: TRBJ2-5
clone_size: -
v_call: TRBV5-6
d_call: -
cdr3_nt: TGTGCCAGCAGCTATGGACTGGAACAAGAGACCCAGTACTTC
cdr3_aa: CASSYGLEQETQYF

j_call: TRBJ2-5
clone_size: -
v_call: TRBV11-2
d_call: TRBD2
cdr3_nt: TGTGCCAGCAGTCGGGCTAGCGGGGAACAAGATACCCAGTACTTC
cdr3_aa: CASSRASGEQDTQYF

j_call: TRBJ2-3
clone_size: many
v_call: TRBV6-1
d_call: -
cdr3_nt: TGTGCCAGCAGCCAAGGCCTATTGGATACGCAGTATTTT
cdr3_aa: CASSQGLLDTQYF

j_call: TRBJ2-7
clone_size: -
v_call: TRBV6-5
d_call: -
cdr3_nt: TGTGCCAGCGGTTATTCGGCGGGAAAAACGTACGAGCACTACTTC
cdr3_aa: CASGYSAGKTYEHYF

j_call: TRBJ2-4
clone_size: -
v_call: TRBV7-9
d_call: -
cdr3_nt: TGTGCCAGCAGCTTAACCCCAGCCCACCTTTTAGCCAAAAACATTCAGTACTTC
cdr3_aa: CASSLTPAHLLAKNIQYF

j_call: TRBJ2-3
clone_size: -
v_call: TRBV10-3
d_call: -
cdr3_nt: TGTGCCATCAGTGAGTCGTCAGCTACAGATACGAAGTATTTT
cdr3_aa: CAISESSATDTKYF

j_call: TRBJ2-1
clone_size: -
v_call: TRBV11-2
d_call: -
cdr3_nt: TGTGCCAGCAGCTTAATCTATTCCACTTCCTACAATGAGCAGTTCTTC
cdr3_aa: CASSLIYSTSYNEQFF

j_call: TRBJ2-5
clone_size: -
v_call: TRBV2
d_call: -
cdr3_nt: TGTGCCAGCAGTGGGTCAAGGGTTCAAGAGACCCAGTACTTC
cdr3_aa: CASSGSRVQETQYF

j_call: TRBJ1-1
clone_size: -
v_call: TRBV29-1
d_call: -
cdr3_nt: TGCAGCGGCCAAGTGAACAGTGAAGCCTTCTTT
cdr3_aa: CSGQVNSEAFF

j_call: TRBJ2-1
clone_size: -
v_call: TRBV7-9
d_call: TRBD2
cdr3_nt: TGTGCCAGCAGCTTAAGGGATAGCGGGTACAGTGAGCAGTTCTTC
cdr3_aa: CASSLRDSGYSEQFF

j_call: TRBJ2-1
clone_size: -
v_call: TRBV11-1
d_call: TRBD2
cdr3_nt: TGTGCCAGCAGGAGTCGACTAGCGGGAGGAGCATACAATGAGCTGTTCTTC
cdr3_aa: CASRSRLAGGAYNELFF